These 31 T cell receptor beta chains were all obtained from the same sample, sequenced in a study of T cells in Graves' hyperthyroidism and ophthalmopathy. The CDR3 regions of TCR beta were amplified from RNA transcripts. The study used the HTBI primer set for a first-round RT-PCR of the TCR CDR3. TCRdb recomputed calls from the multiplex PCR reads with MiXCR, one row per CDR3 protein. The sample has approximately 410,000 distinct CDR3 sequences, 14% to 15% seen once. The sample comprised blood. Receptors originate from a man aged 18 to 35 with Graves' ophthalmopathy.

The rearrangement links TRBV20-1 to TRBJ1-6; 8 bases line up with TRBD1. V dropped 6 bases and J dropped 3; count of bases not matched to a gene: 7. This CDR3 region has 15 residues. CDR1 and CDR2 (germline): DFQATT, SNEGSKA (reference sequence). The CDR3 region is CSARDRFIYNSPLHF. The CDR3 DNA reads as TGCAGTGCCCGGGACAGGTTCATCTATAATTCACCCCTCCACTTT.

The chain has TRBV9 and TRBJ2-2, with TRBD2 matching 10 bases. Trimming cost V 6 bases and J 4 bases; bases outside gene matches: 6. The CDR3 runs to 15 residues. Germline assignment: CDR1 SGDLS and CDR2 YYNGEE. In DNA form, the CDR3 reads TGTGCCAGCACATCTAGCGGGAGTAGCACCGGGGAGCTGTTTTTT. Encoded protein: CASTSSGSSTGELFF. The whole variable domain, filled in from reference TRBV9 and TRBJ2-2, reads DSGVTQTPKHLITATGQRVTLRCSPRSGDLSVYWYQQSLDQGLQFLIQYYNGEERAKGNILERFSAQQFPDLHSELNLSSLELGDSALYFCASTSSGSSTGELFFGEGSRLTVL.

The sample holds a few counts of this clonotype. The gene calls are TRBV12-3 or TRBV12-4 and TRBJ2-1, with D tentatively TRBD2 (7 bases). Trimming pared 6 bases from V and 1 base from J, leaving 19 bases between. The CDR3 runs 17 residues. CDR3 in DNA: TGTGCCAGCAGCCCGGGTCAAGGGGGGGGTTCCTACAATGAGCAGTTCTTC. This translates into CASSPGQGGGSYNEQFF.

This clonotype was seen a few times. The chain joins TRBV18 to TRBJ1-2; 8 bases are a match to TRBD1. There are 15 residues in the CDR3. Germline assignment: CDR1 KGHSH and CDR2 LQKENI. The trim removed 4 bases at V and 4 bases at J, leaving 8 bases unmatched. In DNA form, the CDR3 reads TGTGCCAGCTCACTCCGGACAGGGCAGGTCTATGGCTACACCTTC. This gives the protein CASSLRTGQVYGYTF.

This rearrangement joins TRBV19 to TRBJ1-2, with 9 bases lining up with TRBD1. CDR3 length equals 15 residues. The germline CDR1 and CDR2 sequences are LNHDA and SQIVND (reference sequence). V shed 5 bases and J 3 bases; nucleotides not matched to a gene: 7. The CDR3 sequence is CASSALTGGYYGYTF. The CDR3 bases are TGTGCCAGTAGTGCCCTGACAGGGGGATACTATGGCTACACCTTC.

This clonotype was recorded a few times. The chain recombines TRBV11-3 with TRBJ2-5, with TRBD2 as a possible D gene (5 bases). Germline values: CDR1 SGHNT, CDR2 YENEEA. The CDR3 length is 16 residues. V gave up 5 bases and J gave up 2 bases, with 18 bases separating them. The CDR3 is CASSPVHAGQQETQYF. In nucleotides, the CDR3 is TGTGCCAGCAGCCCAGTCCACGCGGGCCAACAAGAGACCCAGTACTTC.

This clonotype has more than one count but fewer than ten. The chain links TRBV5-1 to TRBJ1-6, with 7 positions matching TRBD1. There are 16 residues in the CDR3. V lost 2 bases, J lost 5 bases, and 7 bases stayed unmatched. Germline V gene sequence: CDR1 SGHRS, CDR2 YFSETQ. CDR3 DNA sequence: TGCGCCAGCAGCTTCCTAGGGGGCCAAGATAATTCACCCCTCCACTTT. It yields the protein CASSFLGGQDNSPLHF. Full variable domain (remainder filled in from reference TRBV5-1 and TRBJ1-6): KAGVTQTPRYLIKTRGQQVTLSCSPISGHRSVSWYQQTPGQGLQFLFEYFSETQRNKGNFPGRFSGRQFSNSRSEMNVSTLELGDSALYLCASSFLGGQDNSPLHFGNGTRLTVT.

Many counts were recorded for this clonotype. The chain uses TRBV7-9 and TRBJ2-7; no definite D call. Trimming pared 5 bases from V and 3 bases from J, leaving 14 bases between. This CDR3 comprises 14 residues. Looked up from germline, CDR1 is SEHNR and CDR2 is FQNEAQ (reference sequence). The CDR3 sequence: CASSAPGSSYEQYF. The CDR3, as DNA: TGTGCCAGCAGCGCCCCAGGATCCAGCTACGAGCAGTACTTC.

This clonotype was observed a single time. This rearrangement joins TRBV7-2 to TRBJ2-1, with D unresolved. This CDR3 region has 12 residues. Per germline, CDR1 SGHTA and CDR2 FQGNSA. V was shortened by 0 bases and J by 10 bases, with 7 bases between the two germline ends. For the CDR3, the DNA is TGTGCCAGCAGCTTAGCAGGCAGGGAGCAGTTCTTC. Translating gives CASSLAGREQFF.

The gene calls are TRBV24-1 and TRBJ1-5, with D uncertain. The CDR3 is made up of 14 amino acids. Germline V gene lookup returns CDR1 KGHDR and CDR2 SFDVKD. With 6 bases removed from V and 0 bases from J, the gap between germline ends came to 8 bases. CDR3 sequence: CATSLENSNQPQHF. CDR3 nucleotide sequence: TGTGCCACCAGTTTGGAAAATAGCAATCAGCCCCAGCATTTT.

The gene calls are TRBV3-1 and TRBJ2-1; 12 bases are shared with TRBD2. Germline values: CDR1 LGHDT, CDR2 YNNKEL (reference sequence). The CDR3 covers 19 residues. The junction had 24 bases not matched to a gene; V was cut back by 4 bases and J by 14 bases. CDR3 amino acids: CASSPIVLEASGGAGRKFF. The CDR3 DNA reads TGTGCCAGCAGCCCCATAGTATTGGAAGCTAGCGGGGGGGCTGGTAGGAAGTTCTTC.

This clonotype appeared once. This sequence may be a read error, since a much larger clone differs from it by one base. V usage is TRBV5-5 and J usage is TRBJ2-2; 8 bases fit TRBD1. The CDR3 totals 15 residues. Germline V CDR1 and CDR2: SGHKS, YYEKEE (reference sequence). V was pared by 7 bases and J by 0 bases, with 5 bases of the junction left unmatched. CDR3 loop: CASARQGTNTGELFF. The CDR3 bases are TGTGCCAGCGCCAGACAGGGGACGAACACCGGGGAGCTGTTTTTT.

There are a few counts of this clonotype. The chain joins TRBV3-1 to TRBJ2-5, with unresolved D. The V end was cut by 1 base, the J end by 7 bases, with 7 bases between. Per germline, CDR1 LGHDT and CDR2 YNNKEL (reference sequence). The CDR3 totals 12 residues. The CDR3: CASSQGWGTQYF. The DNA for the CDR3 is TGTGCCAGCAGCCAAGGCTGGGGGACCCAGTACTTC.

This clonotype has a count of ten or more. The V and J genes are TRBV18 and TRBJ1-3, with D perhaps matching TRBD1 (6 bases). Looked up from germline, CDR1 is KGHSH and CDR2 is LQKENI. This CDR3 is built from 16 residues. Trimming stripped 2 bases from V and 2 bases from J, with 13 bases between. CDR3 sequence: CASSPGDPGAGNTIYF. CDR3 bases: TGTGCCAGCTCACCAGGCGATCCAGGGGCTGGAAACACCATATATTTT.

As for this clonotype: In this CDR3 the conserved last residue, phenylalanine or tryptophan, is missing, so a read error is likely. V usage is TRBV6-5 and J usage is TRBJ1-5; TRBD1 might be the D (6 bases). V gave up 0 bases and J gave up 2 bases, with 11 bases separating them. CDR3 length: 16 residues. The germline gives CDR1 MNHEY, CDR2 SVGAGI. This CDR3 is CASSYSGAGGNQPQHL. The CDR3 DNA reads as TGTGCCAGCAGTTACTCTGGCGCAGGGGGCAATCAGCCCCAGCATCTT.

This clonotype appeared many times. The rearrangement links TRBV20-1 to TRBJ2-7; weak D call: TRBD1 (6 bases). Per the germline V gene, CDR1 is DFQATT and CDR2 is SNEGSKA (reference sequence). This CDR3 comprises 12 residues. V was trimmed by 6 bases and J by 6 bases, leaving 15 bases between them. The DNA for the CDR3 is TGCAGTGCAGAGGGCAGGGGAAGCGAGCAGTACTTC. Its protein product is CSAEGRGSEQYF.

About this clonotype: This may be a read error: a much more frequent sequence differs by one nucleotide. The V gene is TRBV9, the J gene TRBJ2-3, with 8 bases lining up with TRBD2. V trimming: 0 bases; J trimming: 2 bases; junction bases outside the gene matches: 2. The V gene's germline CDR1 is SGDLS and CDR2 YYNGEE. This CDR3 is built from 15 residues. CDR3 amino acids: CASSVAGGDTDTQYF. The CDR3 nucleotides are TGTGCCAGCAGCGTAGCGGGGGGGGACACAGATACGCAGTATTTT.

This clonotype appeared a few times. The V gene is TRBV27, the J gene TRBJ1-3, with 8 positions matching TRBD1. The CDR3 runs 13 residues. Germline V gene data show CDR1 as MNHEY and CDR2 as SMNVEV (reference sequence). V dropped 6 bases and J dropped 11; count of bases not matched to a gene: 9. CDR3 bases: TGTGCCAGCAGCCCCCGGACAGGGTTCGCCATATATTTT. This translates into CASSPRTGFAIYF.

For this clonotype: Given the absence of the conserved phenylalanine or tryptophan at the CDR3 end, a read error is likely. The V and J genes are TRBV2 and TRBJ2-7; D is unclear. V lost 5 bases and J 1 base, leaving 9 bases between the germline ends. Germline V CDR1 and CDR2: SNHLY, FYNNEI. This CDR3 has 13 residues. In DNA form, the CDR3 reads TGTGCCAGCAGTCTCTCAAATTCCTACGAGCAGTACTAC. As protein: CASSLSNSYEQYY.

This clonotype came up many times. V and J are TRBV6-1 and TRBJ2-7, with D perhaps assigned TRBD1 or TRBD2 (5 bases each). In germline, CDR1 is MNHNS, CDR2 SASEGT. V dropped 7 bases and J dropped 0 bases, with 16 bases sitting between them. The length of the CDR3 is 15 residues. This CDR3 reads CASINKRGTSYEQYF. The CDR3 bases are TGTGCCAGCATCAACAAGAGGGGTACCTCCTACGAGCAGTACTTC.

This clonotype has just a few counts. V gene TRBV7-9 combines with J gene TRBJ2-4, with a tentative D call TRBD1 (5 bases). The CDR3 consists of 14 residues. V was clipped by 5 bases and J by 1 base, with 9 bases between them. Germline lookup yields CDR1 SEHNR and CDR2 FQNEAQ (reference sequence). CDR3 loop: CASSTDSAKNIQYF. The DNA of the CDR3 is TGTGCCAGCAGCACAGACAGTGCCAAAAACATTCAGTACTTC.

This clonotype has ten or more counts. The chain joins TRBV6-1 to TRBJ2-7; TRBD1 aligns across 7 bases. The CDR3 contains 13 residues. Germline trimming cut 6 bases from V and 2 bases from J; bases unmatched to any gene: 4. In germline, CDR1 is MNHNS, CDR2 SASEGT. CDR3 DNA sequence: TGTGCCAGCAGAACAGGGGCCCCCTACGAGCAGTACTTC. It yields the protein CASRTGAPYEQYF.

In this sample, this clonotype turned up a few times. V gene TRBV13 combines with J gene TRBJ1-1, with D perhaps TRBD1 (5 bases). V was pared by 0 bases and J by 10 bases, with 18 bases between. This CDR3 region has 15 residues. Germline CDR1 PRHDT, CDR2 FYEKMQ (reference sequence). The CDR3 DNA sequence: TGTGCCAGCAGCTTAGGGGAATTTTATCTTGGGGGAGCTTTCTTT. It encodes CASSLGEFYLGGAFF.

This clonotype was counted ten times or more. The chain links TRBV24-1 to TRBJ2-7, with D possibly matching TRBD2 (6 bases). Germline V CDR1 and CDR2: KGHDR, SFDVKD. V was pared by 5 bases and J by 4 bases, with 14 bases between. The CDR3 extends over 14 amino acids. The CDR3 protein is CATSGRDVEYEQYF. The CDR3 coding sequence is TGTGCCACCAGTGGGCGGGACGTCGAATACGAGCAGTACTTC.

This clonotype was observed many times. This sequence joins TRBV20-1 and TRBJ2-4; 10 bases fit TRBD1. With V trimmed by 6 bases and J by 8 bases, 4 bases remained unmatched. CDR3 length: 12 amino acids. The V gene's germline CDR1 is DFQATT and CDR2 SNEGSKA (reference sequence). The CDR3: CSADGTGDIQYF. The CDR3 DNA reads as TGCAGTGCGGACGGGACAGGGGACATTCAGTACTTC.

At least ten counts were recorded for this clonotype. V usage is TRBV20-1 and J usage is TRBJ2-3; TRBD2 might be the D (5 bases). V was trimmed by 0 bases and J by 4 bases, leaving 11 bases between them. The CDR3 has 14 amino acids. Germline CDR1 and CDR2: DFQATT and SNEGSKA (reference sequence). The CDR3 sequence: CSARDPGIADTQYF. The CDR3 coding sequence is TGCAGTGCTAGAGATCCCGGGATCGCAGATACGCAGTATTTT.

This clonotype was seen a handful of times. Mismatch with germline at one junction end may stem from a read error. The chain carries TRBV29-1 and TRBJ2-2; TRBD1 matches at 10 bases. The CDR3 has 14 residues. Germline lookup yields CDR1 SQVTM and CDR2 ANQGSEA. The CDR3 reads CSVPGQGNSGELFF. The CDR3, as DNA: TGCAGCGTTCCGGGACAGGGGAACTCCGGGGAGCTGTTTTTT.

There are many counts of this clonotype. J is TRBJ2-3 and V is TRBV12-3 or TRBV12-4, with D perhaps TRBD1 (6 bases). Trimming removed 6 bases at V and 1 base at J, with 11 bases between. The CDR3 contains 14 residues. This chain's CDR3 is CASRMTGRTDTQYF. CDR3 bases: TGTGCCAGCAGAATGACAGGCCGCACAGATACGCAGTATTTT.

V and J are TRBV14 and TRBJ2-6, with D uncertain. Trimming stripped 1 base from V and 0 bases from J, with 4 bases between. CDR3 length equals 15 residues. Germline loops: CDR1 SGHDN, CDR2 FVKESK. For the CDR3, the DNA is TGTGCCAGCAGCCAAGTAACCTCTGGGGCCAACGTCCTGACTTTC. It codes for CASSQVTSGANVLTF.

This clonotype was seen a few times. The chain couples TRBV6-2 or TRBV6-3 to TRBJ2-3; 8 bases are shared with TRBD1. The CDR3 consists of 16 residues. With 0 bases clipped from V and 5 bases from J, the junction kept 7 bases outside the gene matches. CDR1 is MNHEY and CDR2 is SVGEGT in the germline V gene. CDR3 DNA sequence: TGTGCCAGCAGTTACTCGACGACAGGGGATAGAGATACGCAGTATTTT. Translated, it gives CASSYSTTGDRDTQYF.

A few counts support this clonotype. The chain recombines TRBV4-1 with TRBJ1-5; D unclear. The CDR3 is 15 amino acids. Germline CDR1 is MGHRA and CDR2 is YSYEKL. Trimming shortened V by 1 base and J by 2 bases, and 9 bases separated the two germline ends. The CDR3 reads CASSQVRDRNQPQHF. CDR3 sequence (DNA): TGCGCCAGCAGCCAAGTTAGGGATCGCAATCAGCCCCAGCATTTT.